These 13 T cell receptor beta chains were sequenced from one sample in a study of cytomegalovirus exposure and HLA in healthy donors. A multiplex PCR was run with 60 Vbeta primers and 13 Jbeta primers. Sequencing was performed with immunoSEQ multiplex PCR; in TCRdb, only in-frame clones are kept and a portion is missing. Of around 180,000 clones in the sample, around 82% were seen once. The source material was PBMCs. The receptors were gathered from a man between 60 and 70 years old in good health and CMV-seronegative.

About this clone: Additional DNA sequences in this sample encode the identical CDR3. The genes are TRBV5-4 and TRBJ2-1; 9 bases match TRBD1. Trimming cost V 2 bases and J 2 bases; bases outside gene matches: 2. The germline V gene has CDR1 SGHNT and CDR2 YYREEE (reference sequence). The CDR3 contains 15 residues. CDR3 nucleotides: TGTGCCAGCAGCTTAGACAGGGGGACCTACAATGAGCAGTTCTTC. It specifies CASSLDRGTYNEQFF.

The chain has TRBV7-2 and TRBJ1-1; D not resolved. CDR3 size: 13 residues. Germline values: CDR1 SGHTA, CDR2 FQGNSA. The V and J ends lost 1 base and 4 bases respectively, with 7 bases between them. CDR3 in amino acids: CASSLGLSTEAFF. The DNA for the CDR3 is TGTGCCAGCAGCTTAGGCCTAAGCACTGAAGCTTTCTTT.

The chain joins TRBV5-4 to TRBJ2-7; 7 bases agree with TRBD1. This CDR3 region has 13 residues. The V and J ends lost 4 bases and 7 bases, in that order; junction bases with no gene match: 8. The germline V gene has CDR1 SGHNT and CDR2 YYREEE (reference sequence). The CDR3 bases are TGTGCCAGCAGCCCCGGACAGGATCGGGAGCAGTACTTC. This gives the protein CASSPGQDREQYF.

As to this clone: A read error may produce the germline difference seen at one junction end. The CDR3 DNA sequence: TGTGCCAGCAGTCTATCCGGACAGGGTTCTGGTTCACCCCTCAACTTT. Residues: CASSLSGQGSGSPLNF. The gene calls are TRBV2 and TRBJ1-6; 8 bases align to TRBD1. The CDR3 sequence is 16 residues long. Per germline, CDR1 SNHLY and CDR2 FYNNEI.

Only a few counts were recorded for this clone. The chain is built from TRBV6-5 and TRBJ1-2; 7 nucleotides agree with TRBD1. Per the germline V gene, CDR1 is MNHEY and CDR2 is SVGAGI. This CDR3 region has 15 residues. Germline trimming cut 7 bases from V and 2 bases from J; bases unmatched to any gene: 10. The chain's CDR3 is CASTQDRKRNYGYTF. As DNA, the CDR3 is TGTGCCAGCACCCAGGACAGGAAAAGAAACTATGGCTACACCTTC.

This chain uses TRBV19 with TRBJ2-7; D call uncertain. This CDR3 region has 16 residues. Trimming stripped 4 bases from V and 0 bases from J, with 16 bases between. The germline V gene encodes CDR1 LNHDA and CDR2 SQIVND (reference sequence). CDR3: CASSRTQAHTSYEQYF. DNA of the CDR3: TGTGCCAGTAGTAGAACTCAGGCCCACACCTCCTACGAGCAGTACTTC.

The chain employs TRBV28 and TRBJ2-2; 7 nucleotides match TRBD2. The V gene's germline CDR1 is MDHEN and CDR2 SYDVKM. The CDR3 is 14 amino acids. V trimming: 5 bases; J trimming: 8 bases; junction bases outside the gene matches: 8. The CDR3 coding sequence is TGTGCCAGCAGTCTTACCGCGCGGGAGGGGGAGCTGTTTTTT. Translating gives CASSLTAREGELFF.

V gene TRBV7-2 combines with J gene TRBJ2-1; D possibly corresponds to TRBD1 (5 bases). Trimming stripped 6 bases from V and 2 bases from J, with 20 bases between. The CDR3 loop spans 17 amino acids. Germline V CDR1 and CDR2: SGHTA, FQGNSA. CDR3 amino acids: CASSPHEVTDTYNEQFF. The CDR3, as DNA: TGTGCCAGCAGTCCCCACGAGGTGACAGACACCTACAATGAGCAGTTCTTC.

J is TRBJ2-1 and V is TRBV7-9, with 9 bases lining up with TRBD2. V shed 4 bases and J 0 bases; nucleotides not matched to a gene: 7. The germline V gene encodes CDR1 SEHNR and CDR2 FQNEAQ (reference sequence). This CDR3 is 17 amino acids long. The CDR3 loop reads CASSSLAGGSSYNEQFF. Written as DNA, the CDR3 is TGTGCCAGCAGCTCACTAGCGGGTGGGAGCTCCTACAATGAGCAGTTCTTC.

The chain joins TRBV19 to TRBJ2-2, with TRBD2 as a possible D gene (7 bases). This CDR3 has 15 residues. Deletions cut 4 bases from V and 1 base from J, with 10 bases between. Germline loops: CDR1 LNHDA, CDR2 SQIVND (reference sequence). The CDR3 loop is CASSKGGRNTGELFF. The CDR3 nucleotides read TGTGCCAGTAGTAAGGGGGGGAGGAACACCGGGGAGCTGTTTTTT.

V usage is TRBV9 and J usage is TRBJ2-1, with 8 bases that match TRBD2. V shed 2 bases, J shed 9 bases, and the junction held 10 bases outside the gene matches. The CDR3 is 15 amino acids. From germline, CDR1 is SGDLS and CDR2 YYNGEE. The DNA of the CDR3 is TGTGCCAGCAGCGTTCCCCCCTACGGGGGGGGTGAGCAGTTCTTC. Residues: CASSVPPYGGGEQFF. Filled out from reference TRBV9 and TRBJ2-1, the complete variable domain reads DSGVTQTPKHLITATGQRVTLRCSPRSGDLSVYWYQQSLDQGLQFLIQYYNGEERAKGNILERFSAQQFPDLHSELNLSSLELGDSALYFCASSVPPYGGGEQFFGPGTRLTVL.

The rearrangement links TRBV6-5 to TRBJ2-7; 10 nucleotides match TRBD1. The CDR3 loop spans 15 amino acids. Germline assignment: CDR1 MNHEY and CDR2 SVGAGI. Trimming removed 6 bases from V and 3 bases from J; junction bases left unmatched: 8. The CDR3 DNA reads TGTGCCAGCAGGCCGGGACAGGGGTTGTTCTACGAGCAGTACTTC. It codes for CASRPGQGLFYEQYF.

The chain recombines TRBV18 with TRBJ2-1; TRBD1 aligns across 7 bases. Trimming removed 3 bases from V and 8 bases from J; junction bases left unmatched: 7. Germline V gives CDR1 KGHSH, CDR2 LQKENI. This CDR3 is 14 amino acids long. As DNA, the CDR3 is TGTGCCAGCTCACCCGGGACAGCGGTCTATGAGCAGTTCTTC. Its translation: CASSPGTAVYEQFF.